The 10 T cell receptor beta chains in this list originate from one sample, sequenced in a study of human T cells and chemical hapten exposure. Time point denoted: patch test 2, 6 weeks after DPC sensitization. Stated treatment: therapeutic diphenylcyclopropenone sensitization with weekly scalp DPC. TCRdb re-derived calls from the RACE reads in MiXCR, one entry per CDR3 protein. The sample includes more than 85,000 distinct CDR3 sequences, roughly 11% of them seen just once. Sequencing used whole blood, obtained in connection with sensitization to the hapten diphenylcyclopropenone (DPC). Receptor source: a man in his forties with alopecia areata. Some clones in this sample may be carry-over from other donors' samples.

This clonotype was counted between two and nine times. The chain joins TRBV7-2 to TRBJ2-5; maybe TRBD1 (5 bases). Deletions cut 0 bases from V and 5 bases from J, with 16 bases between. CDR1 is SGHTA, CDR2 FQGNSA, per germline. This CDR3 has 16 amino acids. The CDR3 DNA is TGTGCCAGCAGCTTAGCGGGTCCTCAGGGAACTGAGACCCAGTACTTC. Protein product: CASSLAGPQGTETQYF.

This clonotype has ten or more counts. The chain uses TRBV6-6 and TRBJ2-7; D not resolved. The CDR3 length is 11 residues. The V and J ends lost 5 bases and 2 bases respectively, with 4 bases between them. Per the germline V gene, CDR1 is MNHNY and CDR2 is SVGAGI (reference sequence). This chain's CDR3 is CASSETYEQYF. The CDR3 bases are TGTGCCAGCAGTGAAACCTACGAGCAGTACTTC.

The chain links TRBV6-2 or TRBV6-3 to TRBJ1-5, with a tentative D call TRBD1 (5 bases). Trimming pared 4 bases from V and 9 bases from J, leaving 25 bases between. The germline gives CDR1 MNHEY, CDR2 SVGEGT. The CDR3 is 17 residues long. CDR3 sequence (DNA): TGTGCCAGCAGTTTGTCTCCTCACCGGGGCCCAAAAACGCCCCAGCATTTT. This translates into CASSLSPHRGPKTPQHF.

The sample holds a few counts of this clonotype. This chain links TRBV6-5 with TRBJ2-5; 14 bases agree with TRBD2. Germline V gene data show CDR1 as MNHEY and CDR2 as SVGAGI. Trimming took 2 bases from V and 4 from J; bases not matched to a gene: 18. The CDR3 length is 21 residues. In DNA form, the CDR3 reads TGTGCCAGCAGTTACCGAACCCCCGGGACTAGCGGGAGCCCGTCTGCAGAGACCCAGTACTTC. Its translation: CASSYRTPGTSGSPSAETQYF.

The table lists this clonotype with many counts. The chain recombines TRBV12-3 or TRBV12-4 with TRBJ1-1; D perhaps matches TRBD1 (5 bases). Trimming took off 5 bases at V and 3 bases at J, with 10 bases between the two ends. The CDR3 length is 13 residues. The CDR3 loop reads CASSSRVDTEAFF. DNA for the CDR3: TGTGCCAGCAGTAGCAGGGTCGACACTGAAGCTTTCTTT.

This clonotype was seen a few times. The chain links TRBV6-2 or TRBV6-3 to TRBJ2-1; TRBD1 aligns across 10 bases. This CDR3 comprises 15 residues. Germline assignment: CDR1 MNHEY and CDR2 SVGEGT. The V segment lost 5 bases and the J segment 0 bases; nucleotides outside the gene matches: 1. In nucleotides, the CDR3 is TGTGCCAGCAGTAGACAGGGGGCCTCCTACAATGAGCAGTTCTTC. Translated: CASSRQGASYNEQFF.

This clonotype has at least ten counts. V usage is TRBV10-2 and J usage is TRBJ2-1, with D perhaps TRBD1 or TRBD2 (6 bases each). The CDR3 has 13 amino acids. V was trimmed by 6 bases and J by 7 bases, leaving 13 bases between them. The germline CDR1 and CDR2 sequences are WSHSY and SAAADI. CDR3 nucleotide sequence: TGCGCCAGCAGGCTCAGGGGAGGAAATGAGCAGTTCTTC. It specifies CASRLRGGNEQFF.

The sample holds many counts of this clonotype. The chain is built from TRBV6-5 and TRBJ1-1; a weak D match, TRBD1 (6 bases). The CDR3 has 16 residues. V lost 0 bases and J 0 bases, leaving 11 bases between the germline ends. The germline V gene encodes CDR1 MNHEY and CDR2 SVGAGI. For the CDR3, the DNA is TGTGCCAGCAGTTACTCCCCCAGGGGAATGAACACTGAAGCTTTCTTT. Translation gives CASSYSPRGMNTEAFF.

V gene TRBV20-1 combines with J gene TRBJ2-7; TRBD1 matches 9 bases. The CDR3 consists of 14 residues. The germline V gene has CDR1 DFQATT and CDR2 SNEGSKA (reference sequence). The CDR3 coding sequence is TGCAGCTATAAAGCAGGGACAGGGATCTACGAGCAGTACTTC. This sequence encodes CSYKAGTGIYEQYF.

Only a few counts were recorded for this clonotype. The chain couples TRBV10-3 to TRBJ2-7, with D possibly matching TRBD1 (5 bases). Germline V gene lookup returns CDR1 ENHRY and CDR2 SYGVKD. The ends were cut back, 6 bases at V and 3 bases at J, with 12 bases in the middle. This CDR3 comprises 13 residues. The CDR3 protein is CAISDREVYEQYF. CDR3 bases: TGTGCCATCAGCGACAGAGAAGTCTACGAGCAGTACTTC.